The sequence of this TCR beta chain was determined in a study of blood T cells in healthy people across ages. A second roughly 6 to 11 cycle PCR used barcoded and J-beta primers. Using its own MiXCR run on the 5' RACE reads, TCRdb lists one record per CDR3 protein. The sample has roughly 1,500,000 distinct CDR3 sequences, 42% seen once. The V gene's germline CDR1 is MGHRA and CDR2 YSYEKL. Trimming stripped 7 bases from V and 0 bases from J, with 21 bases between. The CDR3 sequence is 17 residues long. The sequencing sample was made of blood. The sequence came from a woman aged 18-35 years in good health. This chain connects TRBV4-1 to TRBJ1-1; D unresolved. CDR3 protein: CASTISKAALMNTEAFF. The CDR3 DNA reads as TGCGCCAGCACTATTTCGAAGGCAGCTCTCATGAACACTGAAGCTTTCTTT.